The 4 T cell receptor beta chains below come from one sample, sequenced in a study of spatial heterogeneity in lung cancer. From the 5' RACE reads, TCRdb called clonotypes with MiXCR, one entry per CDR3 protein. The sample lists about 82,000 distinct CDR3 sequences, approximately 12% occurring once. Time point meaning: sample taken at primary tumor resection. Tumor, nontumor lung or frozen PBMC supplied whole RNA, sequenced without sorting. This specimen was PBMCs, taken at surgery. The receptors here all came from a male donor with early-stage non-small cell lung cancer.

The chain has TRBV19 and TRBJ2-6; D is unclear. V gave up 5 bases and J gave up 3 bases, with 11 bases separating them. The germline V gene encodes CDR1 LNHDA and CDR2 SQIVND (reference sequence). The CDR3 runs 15 residues. The CDR3: CASSPLPVGANVLTF. CDR3 bases: TGTGCCAGTAGTCCCCTCCCCGTTGGGGCCAACGTCCTGACTTTC.

The V and J genes are TRBV7-3 and TRBJ1-5, with TRBD1 matching 7 bases. The V and J ends lost 4 bases and 6 bases, in that order; junction bases with no gene match: 6. CDR1 SGHTA and CDR2 FQGTGA come from the germline V gene. This CDR3 is 14 amino acids long. The CDR3: CASSSRQGGQPQHF. The CDR3 nucleotides read TGTGCCAGCAGCTCGAGACAGGGCGGTCAGCCCCAGCATTTT.

The CDR3 region has the DNA TGTGCCAGCAGCCCGACTAGCGGGCACTCCTACGAGCAGTACTTC. It translates to CASSPTSGHSYEQYF. The chain couples TRBV4-2 to TRBJ2-7; the match to TRBD2 covers 10 bases. The germline CDR1 and CDR2 sequences are LGHNA and YNFKEQ. The CDR3 covers 15 residues. V trimming: 4 bases; J trimming: 0 bases; junction bases outside the gene matches: 3.

A few counts support this clonotype. The rearrangement uses TRBV29-1 and TRBJ2-5, with D possibly called TRBD1 or TRBD2 (6 bases each). In germline, CDR1 is SQVTM, CDR2 ANQGSEA. This CDR3 region has 14 residues. The V end lost 6 bases, the J end lost 1 base, and 15 bases lay between the germline ends. This chain's CDR3 is CSVQKGGSQETQYF. The DNA of the CDR3 is TGCAGCGTCCAGAAAGGGGGGAGCCAAGAGACCCAGTACTTC.